The subject of this entry is one T cell receptor beta chain. The antigen it recognizes is unknown. The input lacks base qualities; no much larger clone sits a single base away. The meaning of the sample's time point label: individuals recovered from natural SARS-CoV-2 infection. These data come from a study of Ad26.COV2.S vaccination and SARS-CoV-2 variants (dated by TCRdb to the early 2020s). For the wider study: TCRbeta repertoire sequencing was used to assess the specificity and breadth of SARS-CoV-2-reactive T cell receptors after Ad26.COV2.S vaccination. A total of roughly 32 samples were included in the TCR-sequenced set, comprising some 20 Ad26.COV2.S vaccine recipients, 5 placebo recipients and 8 SARS-CoV-2 convalescent individuals. What the study reported, not specific to this receptor: It was noted by the authors that total T cell responses may have been underestimated by the TCR breadth and depth analyses. Vaccine and placebo recipients had comparable non-spike TCR breadth, which fits with the vaccine containing only spike. After vaccination, substantial breadth of spike-specific CD8+ and CD4+ T cell responses was reported. Ad26.COV2.S recipients had higher spike-specific TCR breadth than placebo recipients (P = 0.0014).

Reading the germline V gene (reference sequence) gives CDR1 LNHDA and CDR2 SQIVND. Trimming takes 2 bases off V and 5 bases off J; junction bases not matched to a gene: 2. The CDR3 has 13 amino acids, counting the end cysteine and phenylalanine. Just the 39-base CDR3 DNA is kept, in frame starting at base 1. TCRbeta CDR3 regions were sequenced with the immunoSEQ Assay. After extraction, genomic DNA underwent amplification by bias-controlled multiplex PCR, followed by high-throughput sequencing. The original pipeline was this. To quantify the absolute abundance of each unique TCRbeta CDR3 region, sequences were collapsed and filtered. T cell fraction was estimated by normalizing TCRbeta template counts to usable DNA, with usable DNA measured through amplification of reference genes found in all nucleated cells. Repertoire TCRs were annotated as SARS-CoV-2-specific by exact matching of V gene, CDR3 amino acid sequence and J gene to a known reactive TCR set. The reference SARS-CoV-2 TCR set was obtained from MIRA and was filtered for enrichment in COVID-19-positive ImmuneCODE repertoires, whereby public or cross-reactive TCRs were removed. Using the MIRA antigens, annotated TCRs were further analysed by specific ORF or by position within an ORF. Breadth was defined as the number of annotated unique rearrangements divided by the total number of unique productive rearrangements, and depth was defined as the summed frequency of the annotated unique rearrangements. Group comparisons of TCR breadth used two-sided Wilcoxon rank-sum tests. The table comes from immuneACCESS by way of TCRdb, which keeps in-frame sequences with V and J called. Part of the clones is missing from these tables; in studies checked, under half for an unresolved V gene and the rest for unknown reasons. The V and J calls and clone size were taken over from that table, and D and trimming were inferred from the DNA. The sample records under 150,000 clones, approximately 90% of which are singletons. Around 5% of the sample comes from the top ten.

The rearranged chain carries TRBV19 and TRBJ2-7, and 8 junction bases match TRBD1. The sample here was peripheral blood, taken after recovery from COVID-19. The sequence derives from a human donor who had recovered from COVID-19. CDR3 sequence: CASSITGGNEQYF. The DNA is TGTGCCAGTAGTATAACAGGGGGTAACGAGCAGTACTTC.